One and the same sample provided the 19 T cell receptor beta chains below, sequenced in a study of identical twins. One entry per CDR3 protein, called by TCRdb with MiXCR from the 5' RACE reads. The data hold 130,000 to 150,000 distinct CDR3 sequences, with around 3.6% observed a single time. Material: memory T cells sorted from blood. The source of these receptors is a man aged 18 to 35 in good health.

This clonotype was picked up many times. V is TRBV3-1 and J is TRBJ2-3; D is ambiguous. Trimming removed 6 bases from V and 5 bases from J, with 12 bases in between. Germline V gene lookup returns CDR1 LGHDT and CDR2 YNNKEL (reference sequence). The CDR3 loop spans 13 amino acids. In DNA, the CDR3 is TGTGCCAGCAGTTTTTCATCTGGAGATACGCAGTATTTT. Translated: CASSFSSGDTQYF.

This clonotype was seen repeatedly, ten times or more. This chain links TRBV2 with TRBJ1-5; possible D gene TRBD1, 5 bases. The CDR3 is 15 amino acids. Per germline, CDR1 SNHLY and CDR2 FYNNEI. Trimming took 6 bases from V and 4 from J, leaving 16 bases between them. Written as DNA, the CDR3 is TGTGCCAGCAGCCGGCGCGGGACGGTGAATCAGCCCCAGCATTTT. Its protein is CASSRRGTVNQPQHF.

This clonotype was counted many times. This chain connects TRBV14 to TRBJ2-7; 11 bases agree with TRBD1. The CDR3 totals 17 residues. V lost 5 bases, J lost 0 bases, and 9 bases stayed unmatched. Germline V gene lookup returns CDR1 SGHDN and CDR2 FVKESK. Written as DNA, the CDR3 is TGTGCCAGCAGCATCCACGCCGGGACAGGGGGCTCCTACGAGCAGTACTTC. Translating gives CASSIHAGTGGSYEQYF.

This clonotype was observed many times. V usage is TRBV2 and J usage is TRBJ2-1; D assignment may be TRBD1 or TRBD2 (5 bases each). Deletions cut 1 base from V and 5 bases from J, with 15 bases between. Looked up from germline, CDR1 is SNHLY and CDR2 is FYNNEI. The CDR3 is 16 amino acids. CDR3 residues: CASSEVPGARDNEQFF. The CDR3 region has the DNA TGTGCCAGCAGTGAAGTCCCCGGGGCCCGGGACAATGAGCAGTTCTTC. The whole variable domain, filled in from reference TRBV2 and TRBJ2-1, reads EPEVTQTPSHQVTQMGQEVILRCVPISNHLYFYWYRQILGQKVEFLVSFYNNEISEKSEIFDDQFSVERPDGSNFTLKIRSTKLEDSAMYFCASSEVPGARDNEQFFGPGTRLTVL.

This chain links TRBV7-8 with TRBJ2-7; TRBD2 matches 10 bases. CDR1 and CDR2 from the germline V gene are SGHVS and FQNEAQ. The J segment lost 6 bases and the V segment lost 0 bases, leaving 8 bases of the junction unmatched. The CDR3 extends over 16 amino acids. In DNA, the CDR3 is TGTGCCAGCAGCTTAGCGGCGGCTAGCGGGAGCCGCGAGCAGTACTTC. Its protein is CASSLAAASGSREQYF.

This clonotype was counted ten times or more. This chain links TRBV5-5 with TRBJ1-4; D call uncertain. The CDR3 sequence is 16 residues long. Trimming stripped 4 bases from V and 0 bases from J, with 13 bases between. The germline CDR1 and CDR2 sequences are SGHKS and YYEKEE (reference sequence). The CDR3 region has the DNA TGTGCCAGCAGCCGAAGGACTTTTGCAACTAATGAAAAACTGTTTTTT. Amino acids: CASSRRTFATNEKLFF. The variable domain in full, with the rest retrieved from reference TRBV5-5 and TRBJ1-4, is DAGVTQSPTHLIKTRGQQVTLRCSPISGHKSVSWYQQVLGQGPQFIFQYYEKEERGRGNFPDRFSARQFPNYSSELNVNALLLGDSALYLCASSRRTFATNEKLFFGSGTQLSVL.

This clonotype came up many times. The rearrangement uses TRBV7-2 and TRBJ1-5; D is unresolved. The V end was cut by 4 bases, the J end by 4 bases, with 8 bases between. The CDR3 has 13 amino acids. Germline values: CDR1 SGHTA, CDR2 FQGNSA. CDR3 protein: CASSSQWNQPQHF. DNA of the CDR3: TGTGCCAGCAGCTCGCAGTGGAATCAGCCCCAGCATTTT.

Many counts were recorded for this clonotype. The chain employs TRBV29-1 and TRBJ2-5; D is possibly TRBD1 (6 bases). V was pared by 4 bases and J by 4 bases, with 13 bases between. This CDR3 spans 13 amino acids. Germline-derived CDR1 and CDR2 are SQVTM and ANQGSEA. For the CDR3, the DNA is TGCAGCGTTGGCCCAGGGGCAGGAGAGACCCAGTACTTC. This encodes CSVGPGAGETQYF.

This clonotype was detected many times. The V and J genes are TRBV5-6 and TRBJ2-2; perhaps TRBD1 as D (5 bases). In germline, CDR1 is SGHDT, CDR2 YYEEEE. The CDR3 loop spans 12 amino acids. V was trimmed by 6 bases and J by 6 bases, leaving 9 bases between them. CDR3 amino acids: CASTSGSGELFF. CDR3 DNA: TGTGCCAGCACTTCAGGGTCCGGGGAGCTGTTTTTT.

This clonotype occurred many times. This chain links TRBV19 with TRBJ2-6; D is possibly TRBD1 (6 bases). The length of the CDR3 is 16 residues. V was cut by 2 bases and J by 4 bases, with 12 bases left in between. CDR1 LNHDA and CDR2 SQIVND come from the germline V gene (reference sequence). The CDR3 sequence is CASSINRERGANVLTF. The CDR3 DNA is TGTGCCAGTAGTATAAACAGGGAGAGAGGGGCCAACGTCCTGACTTTC.

In DNA, the CDR3 is TGTGCCAGCAGCAAGGAGGGGACAGCGGCTGGAAACACCATATATTTT. Its translation: CASSKEGTAAGNTIYF. The chain employs TRBV21-1 and TRBJ1-3. TRBV21-1 is a recognized pseudogene. The CDR3 extends over 16 amino acids.

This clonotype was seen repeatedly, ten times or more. CDR3 nucleotide sequence: TGTGCCAGTCACACTCGATACTCGGGAGGCTCTGGGGCCAACGTCCTGACTTTC. It is translated as CASHTRYSGGSGANVLTF. This sequence joins TRBV6-1 and TRBJ2-6; 7 nucleotides align to TRBD2. Germline V gives CDR1 MNHNS, CDR2 SASEGT. With 9 bases clipped from V and 0 bases from J, the junction kept 14 bases outside the gene matches. CDR3 size: 18 residues.

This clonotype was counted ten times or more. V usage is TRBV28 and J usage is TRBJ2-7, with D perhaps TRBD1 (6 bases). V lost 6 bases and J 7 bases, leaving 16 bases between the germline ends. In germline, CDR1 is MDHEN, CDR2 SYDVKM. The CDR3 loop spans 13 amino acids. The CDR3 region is CASRWTAGGEQYF. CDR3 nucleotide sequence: TGTGCCAGCAGGTGGACAGCTGGTGGGGAGCAGTACTTC.

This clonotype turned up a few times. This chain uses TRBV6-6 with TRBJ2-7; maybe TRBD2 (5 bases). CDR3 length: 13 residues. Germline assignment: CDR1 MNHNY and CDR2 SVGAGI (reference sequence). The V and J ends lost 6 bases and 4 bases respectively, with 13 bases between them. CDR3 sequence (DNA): TGTGCCAGCAGGCCCGGACTCGGGTACGAGCAGTACTTC. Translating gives CASRPGLGYEQYF.

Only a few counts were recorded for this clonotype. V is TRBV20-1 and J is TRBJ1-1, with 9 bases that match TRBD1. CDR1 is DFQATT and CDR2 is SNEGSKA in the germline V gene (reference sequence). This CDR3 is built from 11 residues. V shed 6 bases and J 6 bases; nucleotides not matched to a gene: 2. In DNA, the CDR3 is TGCAGTGCCCGGACAGGGGCTGAAGCTTTCTTT. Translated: CSARTGAEAFF.

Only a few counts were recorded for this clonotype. In DNA form, the CDR3 reads TGTGCCAGCAGCGCCAGTCCTGAAGCTTTCTTT. Protein sequence: CASSASPEAFF. This chain joins TRBV7-9 and TRBJ1-1; D not resolved. The CDR3 has 11 amino acids. The V gene's germline CDR1 is SEHNR and CDR2 FQNEAQ (reference sequence). V lost 5 bases, J lost 6 bases, and 7 bases lay in between. Complete variable domain (other parts from reference TRBV7-9 and TRBJ1-1): DTGVSQNPRHKITKRGQNVTFRCDPISEHNRLYWYRQTLGQGPEFLTYFQNEAQLEKSRLLSDRFSAERPKGSFSTLEIQRTEQGDSAMYLCASSASPEAFFGQGTRLTVV.

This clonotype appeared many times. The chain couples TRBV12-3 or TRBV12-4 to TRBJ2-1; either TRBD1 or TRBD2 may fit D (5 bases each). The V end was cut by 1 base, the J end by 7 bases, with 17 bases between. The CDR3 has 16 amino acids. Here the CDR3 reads CASSLETGTWGNEQFF. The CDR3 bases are TGTGCCAGCAGTTTAGAGACCGGGACCTGGGGGAATGAGCAGTTCTTC.

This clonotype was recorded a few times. The CDR3 nucleotides read TGTGCCAGCAGTGTGACAGGGGATGTAGATACGCAGTATTTT. Protein: CASSVTGDVDTQYF. The V call is TRBV6-4, the J call TRBJ2-3, with TRBD1 identical over 8 bases. V shed 4 bases and J 5 bases; nucleotides not matched to a gene: 5. The CDR3 sequence is 14 residues long. Germline assignment: CDR1 MRHNA and CDR2 SNTAGT.

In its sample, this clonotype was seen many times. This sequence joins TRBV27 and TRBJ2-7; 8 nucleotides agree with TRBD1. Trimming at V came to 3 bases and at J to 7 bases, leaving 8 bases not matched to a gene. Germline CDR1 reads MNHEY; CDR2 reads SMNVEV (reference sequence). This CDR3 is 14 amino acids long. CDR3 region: CASSFDRGSGEQYF. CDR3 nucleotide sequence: TGTGCCAGCAGTTTCGACAGGGGATCGGGTGAGCAGTACTTC.